One and the same sample provided the 3 T cell receptor beta chains below, sequenced in a study of beta chain features in type 1 diabetes. cDNA synthesis used the whole RNA isolate, giving expressed TCRB sequences. Libraries were prepared by immunoSEQ multiplex PCR; TCRdb keeps only in-frame clonotypes and omits some of them. The sample gives about 620,000 clones, 15% to 19% of which show up once; roughly 0.098% is in the top ten. The sequenced sample consisted of naive CD4+ T cells from blood. These receptors all come from a young man in good health.

The chain links TRBV5-1 to TRBJ2-2, with D hard to call. The V gene's germline CDR1 is SGHRS and CDR2 YFSETQ. Trimming pared 1 base from V and 1 base from J, leaving 2 bases between. CDR3 size: 13 residues. CDR3 region: CASSLLNTGELFF. In nucleotides, the CDR3 is TGCGCCAGCAGCTTGCTGAACACCGGGGAGCTGTTTTTT.

The chain is built from TRBV4-3 and TRBJ2-3; no reliable D call. Germline V gives CDR1 LGHNA, CDR2 YSLEER. V was clipped by 1 base and J by 1 base, with 6 bases between them. The CDR3 has 14 residues. This chain's CDR3 is CASSQAYRTDTQYF. CDR3 nucleotides: TGCGCCAGCAGCCAAGCGTATCGCACAGATACGCAGTATTTT.

A word on this clone: A junction boundary mismatches the germline segment, possibly from a read error. This chain links TRBV29-1 with TRBJ2-1, with 7 positions matching TRBD2. This CDR3 has 16 residues. Looked up from germline, CDR1 is SQVTM and CDR2 is ANQGSEA. CDR3 bases: TGCTGCGTTGTTTATCGGGGAGGGCCGTCCTACAATGAGCAGTTCTTC. As protein: CCVVYRGGPSYNEQFF.